A selection of T cell receptor beta chains follows, all from one sample in a study of graft-versus-host responses after intestinal transplantation. Profiling relied on immunoSEQ multiplex PCR, and the TCRdb table lists in-frame clones only, not all of them. The sample holds 13,000 to 15,000 clones; around 77% are singletons and the top ten take about 3.9%. This sample comprised ileum tissue, obtained 27 days after intestinal transplant. The receptor source for this set is a human patient who received an intestinal transplant, so some T cells may come from the graft donor. Both conserved end residues are part of each CDR3. The order of the fields is CDR3 length, J gene, V gene, clone size, D gene, CDR3 protein, CDR3 DNA. D genes are given only for firm matches. A row's size may be missing; if present it is once, few, many or a size class.

>14|TRBJ1-1|TRBV19|.|.
CASSIDYRVTEAFF
TGTGCCAGTAGTATAGACTACAGGGTCACTGAAGCTTTCTTT
>15|TRBJ2-3|TRBV11-2|.|TRBD2
CASSLAGGRVDTQYF
TGTGCCAGCAGCTTAGCGGGGGGGCGGGTAGATACGCAGTATTTT
>14|TRBJ2-1|TRBV7-3|.|.
CASSLGLQNNEQFF
TGTGCCAGCAGCTTAGGACTACAAAACAATGAGCAGTTCTTC
>17|TRBJ1-5|TRBV4-3|.|TRBD1
CASSQGAGGYSNQPQHF
TGCGCCAGCAGCCAAGGTGCAGGGGGATATAGCAATCAGCCCCAGCATTTT
>15|TRBJ1-1|TRBV4-1|.|TRBD1
CASSHRTGPGTEAFF
TGCGCCAGCAGCCATAGGACAGGGCCGGGGACTGAAGCTTTCTTT
>13|TRBJ1-2|TRBV28|.|TRBD1
CASSPTGGYGYTF
TGTGCCAGCAGCCCCACAGGGGGCTATGGCTACACCTTC
>14|TRBJ2-5|TRBV11-2|.|.
CASSLSRGRETQYF
TGTGCCAGCAGCTTAAGTAGGGGAAGGGAGACCCAGTACTTC
>14|TRBJ2-5|TRBV29-1|.|TRBD1
CSVLTGTEQETQYF
TGCAGCGTTCTCACCGGGACAGAGCAAGAGACCCAGTACTTC
>15|TRBJ1-6|TRBV7-9|.|TRBD1
CASSLVQGGNSPLHF
TGTGCCAGCAGCTTAGTACAGGGGGGGAATTCACCCCTCCACTTT
>11|TRBJ2-2|TRBV19|.|.
CASSLTGELFF
TGTGCCAGTAGTTTAACCGGGGAGCTGTTTTTT
>13|TRBJ2-1|TRBV4-1|.|.
CASRGSEYNEQFF
TGCGCCAGCAGAGGGAGCGAATACAATGAGCAGTTCTTC
>15|TRBJ1-1|TRBV27|.|.
CASSLSIGGGTEAFF
TGTGCCAGCAGTTTATCGATTGGAGGTGGCACTGAAGCTTTCTTT
>16|TRBJ2-1|TRBV23-1|.|TRBD2
CASSPPEAGGYNEQFF
TGCGCCAGCAGTCCCCCAGAAGCGGGGGGGTACAATGAGCAGTTCTTC
>12|TRBJ2-1|TRBV11-2|.|TRBD1
CASSPQPGQAFF
TGTGCCAGCAGCCCCCAACCGGGACAGGCCTTCTTC
>16|TRBJ2-3|TRBV5-1|once|TRBD1
CASSKGTAYSTDTQYF
TGCGCCAGCAGCAAAGGGACAGCTTACAGCACAGATACGCAGTATTTT
>16|TRBJ1-6|TRBV2|.|.
CASSGFQGPLGSPLHF
TGTGCCAGCAGTGGGTTTCAGGGGCCTTTAGGCTCACCCCTCCACTTT
>15|TRBJ1-5|TRBV28|.|.
CASSLGRRGDQPQHF
TGTGCCAGCAGTTTGGGGAGACGGGGGGATCAGCCCCAGCATTTT
>15|TRBJ1-5|TRBV30|once|TRBD1
CAWSSQGVANQPQHF
TGTGCCTGGAGTTCTCAGGGGGTGGCTAATCAGCCCCAGCATTTT
>15|TRBJ1-4|TRBV27|.|.
CASSLGTATNEKLFF
TGTGCCAGCAGTTTAGGGACTGCAACTAATGAAAAACTGTTTTTT
>16|TRBJ1-6|TRBV5-1|few|.
CASSLTAGRDNSPLHF
TGCGCCAGCAGCTTGACAGCGGGCAGGGATAATTCACCCCTCCACTTT
>13|TRBJ2-1|TRBV6-1|.|TRBD2
CASNSGGLDEQFF
TGTGCCAGCAACAGCGGGGGGCTTGATGAGCAGTTCTTC
>16|TRBJ2-3|TRBV4-1|.|TRBD2
CASSLRAGFGTDTQYF
TGCGCCAGCAGCCTCCGAGCGGGGTTTGGCACAGATACGCAGTATTTT
>16|TRBJ1-1|TRBV6-5|.|.
CASSYSSGGLNTEAFF
TGTGCCAGCAGTTACTCGAGTGGGGGGTTAAACACTGAAGCTTTCTTT
>14|TRBJ2-3|TRBV6-1|.|TRBD2
CASDRGGFPDTQYF
TGTGCCAGCGATCGGGGGGGATTCCCAGATACGCAGTATTTT
>16|TRBJ2-2|TRBV4-2|.|TRBD1
CASSQGDRTNTGELFF
TGTGCCAGCAGCCAAGGGGACAGAACGAACACCGGGGAGCTGTTTTTT
>17|TRBJ1-4|TRBV6-1|.|.
CASSVGAGLFTNEKLFF
TGTGCCAGCAGTGTAGGGGCAGGGCTGTTCACTAATGAAAAACTGTTTTTT
>16|TRBJ1-1|TRBV6-1|once|.
CASSDLVGVVNTEAFF
TGTGCCAGCAGTGACCTAGTCGGGGTTGTGAACACTGAAGCTTTCTTT
>15|TRBJ2-2|TRBV11-2|.|TRBD2
CASSLRPGGTGELFF
TGTGCCAGCAGCTTACGACCGGGAGGTACCGGGGAGCTGTTTTTT
>16|TRBJ2-2|TRBV5-6|.|.
CASSPQQGYNTGELFF
TGTGCCAGCAGCCCGCAACAGGGCTACAACACCGGGGAGCTGTTTTTT
>13|TRBJ1-2|TRBV7-6|.|TRBD1
CASSTGQGVVYTF
TGTGCCAGCAGCACGGGACAGGGGGTAGTCTACACCTTC
>8|TRBJ1-2|TRBV20-1|.|.
CSARWSTF
TGCAGTGCTAGGTGGAGCACCTTC
>16|TRBJ2-2|TRBV5-6|.|TRBD1
CASSFTGASNTGELFF
TGTGCCAGCAGCTTCACAGGGGCCTCGAACACCGGGGAGCTGTTTTTT
>14|TRBJ2-5|TRBV5-4|.|TRBD1
CASSFRQGQETQYF
TGTGCCAGCAGCTTTCGACAGGGACAAGAGACCCAGTACTTC
>11|TRBJ1-1|TRBV20-1|.|.
CSATSGGEAFF
TGCAGTGCCACAAGCGGCGGTGAAGCTTTCTTT
>15|TRBJ1-4|TRBV4-1|medium-sized|.
CASSQDLSSNEKLFF
TGCGCCAGCAGCCAAGATCTCAGTTCTAATGAAAAACTGTTTTTT
>18|TRBJ2-3|TRBV9|once|TRBD2
CASSVGTSGVFSTDTQYF
TGTGCCAGCAGCGTAGGGACTAGCGGGGTATTTAGCACAGATACGCAGTATTTT
>16|TRBJ1-6|TRBV9|.|TRBD1
CASSVRTGGSNSPLHF
TGTGCCAGCAGCGTAAGGACAGGGGGTTCTAATTCACCCCTCCACTTT
>12|TRBJ2-7|TRBV2|.|.
CASSVGVYEQYF
TGTGCCAGCAGTGTCGGGGTTTACGAGCAGTACTTC
>16|TRBJ2-3|TRBV5-4|.|TRBD2
CASSMGLAGGTDTQYF
TGTGCCAGCAGCATGGGACTAGCGGGGGGCACAGATACGCAGTATTTT
>15|TRBJ2-3|TRBV7-2|.|.
CASSSPPQFTDTQYF
TGTGCCAGCAGCTCACCCCCTCAGTTCACAGATACGCAGTATTTT
>15|TRBJ2-6|TRBV5-6|.|.
CASSFAGAGANVLTF
TGTGCCAGCAGCTTTGCAGGGGCCGGGGCCAACGTCCTGACTTTC
>14|TRBJ2-1|TRBV6-1|.|TRBD1
CAIRDRTGRNEQFF
TGTGCCATCAGAGACAGGACAGGGCGAAATGAGCAGTTCTTC
>15|TRBJ1-5|TRBV11-3|.|TRBD1
CASSPSQGQGQPQHF
TGTGCCAGCAGCCCCAGTCAAGGACAGGGTCAGCCCCAGCATTTT
>19|TRBJ2-6|TRBV7-8|.|.
CASSLVPPAGFSGANVLTF
TGTGCCAGCAGCCTCGTCCCCCCAGCGGGCTTCTCTGGGGCCAACGTCCTGACTTTC
>16|TRBJ1-6|TRBV4-3|few|.
CASSQSTARYYSPLHF
TGCGCCAGCAGCCAAAGTACCGCACGGTATTATTCACCCCTCCACTTT
>12|TRBJ2-3|TRBV9|.|TRBD2
CASSVEGLALYF
TGTGCCAGCAGCGTAGAGGGACTAGCCCTTTATTTT
>17|TRBJ1-1|TRBV9|.|.
CASSVEGKGWTNTEAFF
TGTGCCAGCAGCGTAGAGGGCAAGGGGTGGACGAACACTGAAGCTTTCTTT
>13|TRBJ1-2|TRBV19|few|TRBD1
CATNSRQGVGYTF
TGTGCCACCAACAGCCGACAGGGGGTGGGCTACACCTTC
>14|TRBJ1-2|TRBV4-1|.|.
CASSQDEGYYGYTF
TGCGCCAGCAGCCAAGATGAGGGATACTATGGCTACACCTTC
>15|TRBJ1-5|TRBV5-6|.|.
CASSSATALNQPQHF
TGTGCCAGCAGCTCAGCGACAGCACTAAATCAGCCCCAGCATTTT
>15|TRBJ1-4|TRBV18|few|.
CASSPRQATNEKLFF
TGTGCCAGCTCACCACGGCAGGCAACTAATGAAAAACTGTTTTTT
>15|TRBJ1-1|TRBV28|.|.
CASSTHRLWNTEAFF
TGTGCCAGCAGTACCCACAGGCTTTGGAACACTGAAGCTTTCTTT
>16|TRBJ1-5|TRBV10-3|.|TRBD1
CAISGGQGLSNQPQHF
TGTGCCATCAGTGGGGGACAGGGCCTTAGCAATCAGCCCCAGCATTTT
>15|TRBJ1-5|TRBV28|few|TRBD1
CASRPSLQGVAAQHF
TGTGCCAGCAGGCCTTCCCTCCAGGGGGTTGCTGCCCAGCATTTT
>16|TRBJ2-1|TRBV6-5|.|.
CASSYGRDIKYNEQFF
TGTGCCAGCAGTTACGGTAGGGACATCAAATACAATGAGCAGTTCTTC
>19|TRBJ1-1|TRBV12-5|.|TRBD1
CASGSRIGTGKLMNTEAFF
TGTGCTAGTGGTTCGCGAATCGGGACAGGAAAACTTATGAACACTGAAGCTTTCTTT
>17|TRBJ2-3|TRBV10-1|once|TRBD2
CASSESRTSGGADTQYF
TGCGCCAGCAGTGAGTCCCGGACTAGCGGGGGGGCAGATACGCAGTATTTT
>14|TRBJ2-1|TRBV15|.|TRBD1
CATSRDRAYNEQFF
TGTGCCACCAGCAGGGACAGGGCGTACAATGAGCAGTTCTTC